Included here is one T cell receptor (beta chain) sequence, with context. The data originate from a study of blood T cell repertoires in COVID-19. Study as a whole: Collection of acute and convalescent COVID-19 samples took place in the United States, Italy and Spain.

Authors' data handling: How many nucleated cells were present was estimated from reference gene primer amplification. Clones were read by immunoSEQ multiplex PCR, and TCRdb kept only the in-frame ones, dropping some. The D gene and trimming were derived from the DNA, and the V and J assignments and clone size from that table. The repertoire holds about 260,000 clones, with 87% as singletons. Looked up from germline, CDR1 is WNHNN and CDR2 is SYGVQD (reference sequence). V dropped 2 bases and J dropped 0; count of bases not matched to a gene: 6. CDR3 length: 17 amino acids. The sequenced sample consisted of peripheral blood. This TCR derives from a woman in her forties who had recovered from COVID-19. The chain recombines TRBV10-1 with TRBJ2-7, with 11 nucleotides matching TRBD2. The CDR3: CASSEGLAGSTSYEQYF. The CDR3 nucleotides read TGCGCCAGCAGTGAGGGACTAGCGGGTTCCACCTCCTACGAGCAGTACTTC.